These 20 T cell receptor beta chains were sequenced from one sample in a study of graft-versus-host responses after intestinal transplantation (dated by TCRdb to about 2021). For these receptors, no antigen is known. The time point label, as the study defines it: cells obtained before transplantation from donor or recipient. The receptor library was made with the immunoSEQ multiplex PCR assay. TCRdb obtained this table from immuneACCESS and retained in-frame rearrangements with V and J assigned. These tables miss some clones; where compared with another copy, unresolved V genes account for less than half of the shortfall, and the remainder is unexplained. The sample contains some 120,000 clones, 90% of them found a single time. The ten largest clones capture about 0.18% of the sample. The source material was unstimulated CD4+ T cells sorted from spleen or lymph node cells, sampled before intestinal transplant. These receptor sequences come from a human donor who received an intestinal transplant.

J is TRBJ2-7 and V is TRBV6-5, with TRBD1 matching over 9 bases. This CDR3 region has 13 residues. J lost 1 base, V lost 6 bases, and 1 base had no gene match. CDR1 is MNHEY, CDR2 SVGAGI, per germline. This chain's CDR3 is CASRGTGSYEQYF. Here the CDR3 DNA reads TGTGCCAGCAGGGGGACAGGGTCCTACGAGCAGTACTTC.

This clone appeared a single time. J is TRBJ1-3 and V is TRBV4-2, with 8 bases identical to TRBD1. The CDR3 sequence is 19 residues long. CDR1 and CDR2 (germline): LGHNA, YNFKEQ. The ends lost 0 bases at V and 0 bases at J; junction bases unmatched: 10. The CDR3 spells CASSQDFITGTGSGNTIYF. The CDR3 DNA sequence: TGTGCCAGCAGCCAAGACTTCATAACCGGGACAGGCTCTGGAAACACCATATATTTT.

This clone was seen only a few times. V is TRBV6-6 and J is TRBJ2-3; 8 positions agree with TRBD2. With 2 bases clipped from V and 2 bases from J, the junction kept 3 bases outside the gene matches. The CDR3 spans 15 residues. Germline CDR1 MNHNY, CDR2 SVGAGI (reference sequence). The CDR3, as DNA: TGTGCCAGCAGTTACACTAGCGGTAACACAGATACGCAGTATTTT. Its translation is CASSYTSGNTDTQYF.

The J gene is TRBJ2-1, the V gene TRBV4-1; 8 bases line up with TRBD1. This CDR3 has 18 residues. Germline CDR1 reads MGHRA; CDR2 reads YSYEKL. Germline trimming cut 5 bases from V and 1 base from J; bases unmatched to any gene: 13. In nucleotides, the CDR3 is TGCGCCAGCAGCTATAGGCCGGGACAGGTCGGATCCTACAATGAGCAGTTCTTC. Amino acids: CASSYRPGQVGSYNEQFF.

This clone was observed a handful of times. The chain has TRBV6-1 and TRBJ1-2; D is unclear. From germline, CDR1 is MNHNS and CDR2 SASEGT. The CDR3 has 15 residues. Trimming stripped 1 base from V and 5 bases from J, with 14 bases between. For the CDR3, the DNA is TGTGCCAGCAGTGAAGGGGCAGCCGTTCTATATGGCTACACCTTC. Protein product: CASSEGAAVLYGYTF.

This chain links TRBV7-6 with TRBJ1-1; D is perhaps TRBD1 (5 bases). Germline V gives CDR1 SGHVS, CDR2 FNYEAQ. The CDR3 has 15 amino acids. Trimming removed 1 base from V and 2 bases from J, with 11 bases in between. The CDR3 DNA sequence: TGTGCCAGCAGCTTAGTAAGGACAACAAACACTGAAGCTTTCTTT. Protein: CASSLVRTTNTEAFF. Full variable domain (remainder filled in from reference TRBV7-6 and TRBJ1-1): GAGVSQSPRYKVTKRGQDVALRCDPISGHVSLYWYRQALGQGPEFLTYFNYEAQQDKSGLPNDRFSAERPEGSISTLTIQRTEQRDSAMYRCASSLVRTTNTEAFFGQGTRLTVV.

The V call is TRBV2, the J call TRBJ2-2; D may be TRBD2 (5 bases). Germline loops: CDR1 SNHLY, CDR2 FYNNEI. Trimming stripped 7 bases from V and 5 bases from J, with 14 bases between. The length of the CDR3 is 14 residues. The CDR3 sequence is CASTPEAGTGELFF. CDR3 DNA: TGTGCCAGCACCCCGGAGGCCGGGACCGGGGAGCTGTTTTTT.

This clone was found a few times. The rearrangement joins TRBV7-2 to TRBJ2-7; 14 bases are a match to TRBD2. The junction had 2 bases not matched to a gene; V was cut back by 0 bases and J by 4 bases. The CDR3 sequence is 16 residues long. Germline CDR1 SGHTA, CDR2 FQGNSA. In nucleotides, the CDR3 is TGTGCCAGCAGCTTAGCCGGGACTAGCGGGGGTTACGAGCAGTACTTC. Protein sequence: CASSLAGTSGGYEQYF.

The chain is built from TRBV2 and TRBJ2-7; tentatively, D is TRBD2 (6 bases). The CDR3 length is 15 residues. Germline loops: CDR1 SNHLY, CDR2 FYNNEI. V gave up 5 bases and J gave up 5 bases, with 19 bases separating them. CDR3 bases: TGTGCCAGCAGTTACCTGGGGGGACTCCCCGACGAGCAGTACTTC. As protein: CASSYLGGLPDEQYF.

The CDR3 loop reads CASRMATGSTYEQYF. The CDR3 bases are TGCGCCAGCAGGATGGCGACAGGGTCTACCTACGAGCAGTACTTC. The rearrangement joins TRBV10-2 to TRBJ2-7; 7 positions match TRBD1. After removal of 6 bases from V and 2 bases from J, the junction contained 10 bases not matched to a gene. CDR3 size: 15 residues. The germline V gene has CDR1 WSHSY and CDR2 SAAADI.

The J gene is TRBJ1-5, the V gene TRBV15, with D uncertain. The CDR3 loop spans 14 amino acids. The ends were cut back, 4 bases at V and 0 bases at J, with 7 bases in the middle. Germline CDR1 and CDR2: LNHNV and YYDKDF (reference sequence). In nucleotides, the CDR3 is TGTGCCACCAGCAAGAGGGTTAGCAATCAGCCCCAGCATTTT. Residues: CATSKRVSNQPQHF. Based on the CDR3 plus reference TRBV15 and TRBJ1-5, the full variable domain is DAMVIQNPRYQVTQFGKPVTLSCSQTLNHNVMYWYQQKSSQAPKLLFHYYDKDFNNEADTPDNFQSRRPNTSFCFLDIRSPGLGDTAMYLCATSKRVSNQPQHFGDGTRLSIL.

The chain carries TRBV7-2 and TRBJ2-1; 9 positions match TRBD1. CDR3 length equals 15 residues. Per germline, CDR1 SGHTA and CDR2 FQGNSA. With V trimmed by 5 bases and J by 7 bases, 9 bases remained unmatched. CDR3 in amino acids: CASSAYRGRGNEQFF. CDR3 nucleotides: TGTGCCAGCAGCGCGTACAGGGGGCGCGGTAATGAGCAGTTCTTC.

The rearrangement uses TRBV20-1 and TRBJ1-2, with D perhaps matching TRBD1 (5 bases). Germline V CDR1 and CDR2: DFQATT, SNEGSKA (reference sequence). V was pared by 4 bases and J by 6 bases, with 9 bases between. This CDR3 is built from 11 residues. CDR3: CSATRTNGYTF. The CDR3 nucleotides are TGCAGTGCTACCCGGACAAATGGCTACACCTTC.

The rearrangement links TRBV28 to TRBJ2-1, with D perhaps matching TRBD2 (5 bases). This CDR3 contains 16 residues. Trimming cost V 6 bases and J 1 base, with 16 bases left between them. CDR1 is MDHEN, CDR2 SYDVKM, per germline. CDR3 in amino acids: CASSRGSNPSYNEQFF. The CDR3 bases are TGTGCCAGCAGCCGGGGTAGCAACCCGTCCTACAATGAGCAGTTCTTC.

The chain uses TRBV25-1 and TRBJ2-1; 9 nucleotides align to TRBD1. Germline lookup yields CDR1 MGHDK and CDR2 SYGVNS. This CDR3 region has 17 residues. CDR3 DNA: TGTGCAACCGGGGAGGGACAGGGCCAAAAACCTCTGGGTGAGCAGTTCTTC. As protein: CATGEGQGQKPLGEQFF.

This clone was detected once. This sequence joins TRBV28 and TRBJ2-2; D is uncertain. The CDR3 is 14 residues long. Germline lookup yields CDR1 MDHEN and CDR2 SYDVKM. V was clipped by 6 bases and J by 0 bases, with 8 bases between them. The CDR3 loop is CASRRLSNTGELFF. The DNA of the CDR3 is TGTGCCAGCAGGAGGCTCTCGAACACCGGGGAGCTGTTTTTT.

The rearrangement uses TRBV6-6 and TRBJ2-7, with TRBD2 identical over 11 bases. This CDR3 spans 15 amino acids. V dropped 2 bases and J dropped 4; count of bases not matched to a gene: 4. In germline, CDR1 is MNHNY, CDR2 SVGAGI (reference sequence). The CDR3 sequence: CASSYATSGTYEQYF. CDR3 DNA: TGTGCCAGCAGTTACGCGACTAGCGGGACTTACGAGCAGTACTTC.

The chain carries TRBV5-1 and TRBJ2-2; no firm D call. The germline V and J ends were trimmed by 0 bases and 6 bases, with 6 bases remaining between them. The germline V gene has CDR1 SGHRS and CDR2 YFSETQ. The CDR3 totals 13 residues. The CDR3 DNA reads as TGCGCCAGCAGCTTGGAATCTTCCGGGGAGCTGTTTTTT. It codes for CASSLESSGELFF.

The J gene is TRBJ1-2, the V gene TRBV5-4, with D perhaps TRBD1 (5 bases). Germline loops: CDR1 SGHNT, CDR2 YYREEE (reference sequence). The CDR3 runs 13 residues. V lost 4 bases, J lost 4 bases, and 11 bases lay in between. The CDR3 loop reads CASSIDSSYGYTF. The CDR3 region has the DNA TGTGCCAGCAGCATTGACAGTAGCTATGGCTACACCTTC.

The chain couples TRBV5-1 to TRBJ2-4, with a tentative D call TRBD2 (6 bases). The CDR3 loop spans 13 amino acids. The germline gives CDR1 SGHRS, CDR2 YFSETQ. V lost 4 bases and J lost 6, with 11 bases in between. Here the CDR3 reads CASSSLGGNIQYF. The CDR3 nucleotides are TGCGCCAGCAGCAGCTTGGGGGGAAACATTCAGTACTTC.